The 14 T cell receptor beta chains listed next were all sequenced from one sample in a study of CD4 T cells in relation to SARS-CoV-2 and coronaviruses. This table comes from immunoSEQ multiplex PCR, and its TCRdb copy is limited to in-frame clones, with some not included. The repertoire holds some 44,000 clones, with roughly four fifths as singletons. These receptors' antigens are unknown. The source material was naive CD4+ T cells from PBMCs, cultured in vitro. Regarding subset: naive CD4+ T cells isolated by negative enrichment. The receptors shown here come from an adult with COVID-19.

The chain links TRBV24-1 to TRBJ2-7; D tentatively fits TRBD1 or TRBD2 (5 bases each). V was pared by 7 bases and J by 6 bases, with 12 bases between. CDR1 and CDR2 from the germline V gene are KGHDR and SFDVKD. CDR3 length: 12 amino acids. The CDR3 loop reads CATSHTGAEQYF. CDR3 bases: TGTGCCACCAGCCATACCGGGGCCGAGCAGTACTTC.

This clone was observed a handful of times. The genes are TRBV5-4 and TRBJ1-5, with D perhaps matching TRBD1 (6 bases). Trimming took off 6 bases at V and 5 bases at J, with 15 bases between the two ends. From germline, CDR1 is SGHNT and CDR2 YYREEE (reference sequence). The CDR3 sequence is 14 residues long. The CDR3 is CASTVQGRDQPQHF. Here the CDR3 DNA reads TGTGCCAGCACAGTACAGGGCCGAGATCAGCCCCAGCATTTT.

The V gene is TRBV28, the J gene TRBJ1-6; 8 positions match TRBD1. The CDR3 consists of 15 residues. Germline lookup yields CDR1 MDHEN and CDR2 SYDVKM. J gave up 14 bases and V 5 bases, and 14 bases lay outside the gene matches. In DNA, the CDR3 is TGTGCCAGCAGTCAGTTGACAGGGGCCGCTTGGGCCCTCCACTTT. It encodes CASSQLTGAAWALHF.

The chain joins TRBV6-4 to TRBJ2-3; 8 positions match TRBD2. The V gene's germline CDR1 is MRHNA and CDR2 SNTAGT. V lost 3 bases, J lost 1 base, and 0 bases stayed unmatched. This CDR3 has 14 amino acids. The CDR3 sequence: CASSELAGTDTQYF. As DNA, the CDR3 is TGTGCCAGCAGTGAACTAGCGGGCACAGATACGCAGTATTTT.

The rearrangement links TRBV12-3 or TRBV12-4 to TRBJ1-3; 8 bases map to TRBD1. Trimming removed 8 bases from V and 4 bases from J; junction bases left unmatched: 4. The CDR3 is 13 residues long. CDR3 loop: CASGQGAGNTIYF. The CDR3 DNA sequence: TGTGCCAGCGGACAGGGAGCGGGAAACACCATATATTTT.

The chain has TRBV28 and TRBJ2-1, with D unclear. This CDR3 comprises 15 residues. Trimming took off 6 bases at V and 0 bases at J, with 12 bases between the two ends. The V gene's germline CDR1 is MDHEN and CDR2 SYDVKM. The CDR3 loop reads CASSPVGFSYNEQFF. The CDR3 DNA follows: TGTGCCAGCAGCCCCGTGGGGTTCTCCTACAATGAGCAGTTCTTC.

This clone came up a few times. The chain carries TRBV2 and TRBJ1-5; tentative D call: TRBD1 (5 bases). Trimming stripped 6 bases from V and 6 bases from J, with 12 bases between. Germline CDR1 is SNHLY and CDR2 is FYNNEI. The CDR3 covers 13 residues. The CDR3 nucleotides are TGTGCCAGCAGGGAGGGGCAGGCTCAGCCCCAGCATTTT. It yields the protein CASREGQAQPQHF.

Only one count was recorded for this clone. The V and J genes are TRBV24-1 and TRBJ2-1; 10 nucleotides match TRBD1. The V gene end was trimmed by 4 bases and the J gene end by 5 bases; junction bases not matched to a gene: 7. This CDR3 has 16 amino acids. The germline V gene has CDR1 KGHDR and CDR2 SFDVKD. The CDR3 reads CATSDTTGGLDNEQFF. DNA for the CDR3: TGTGCCACCAGTGACACGACAGGGGGCTTGGACAATGAGCAGTTCTTC.

This rearrangement joins TRBV6-5 to TRBJ1-1, with 7 bases aligning to TRBD1. CDR3 length: 15 residues. J gave up 5 bases and V 7 bases, and 13 bases lay outside the gene matches. Germline V lookup: CDR1 MNHEY, CDR2 SVGAGI. The CDR3 loop is CASTSPTGTSTEAFF. The CDR3 DNA follows: TGTGCCAGCACCAGTCCGACAGGGACGTCAACTGAAGCTTTCTTT.

This sequence joins TRBV18 and TRBJ2-1; no definite D call. Trimming took off 3 bases at V and 2 bases at J, with 5 bases between the two ends. This CDR3 region has 13 residues. The germline gives CDR1 KGHSH, CDR2 LQKENI. CDR3 loop: CASSPLTYNEQFF. For the CDR3, the DNA is TGTGCCAGCTCACCGCTGACCTACAATGAGCAGTTCTTC.

In its sample, this clone was seen a few times. The V gene is TRBV29-1, the J gene TRBJ1-1; 7 nucleotides line up with TRBD1. The ends lost 5 bases at V and 0 bases at J; junction bases unmatched: 3. Germline V gene lookup returns CDR1 SQVTM and CDR2 ANQGSEA. The CDR3 runs 13 residues. CDR3 in amino acids: CSVKTGLNTEAFF. The CDR3, as DNA: TGCAGCGTTAAGACAGGGCTGAACACTGAAGCTTTCTTT.

CDR3 in DNA: TGTGCCAGCAGCCAAGATTGGGGGGCTCGGGGCTACACCTTC. This codes for CASSQDWGARGYTF. The chain combines TRBV3-1 (or the pseudogene TRBV3-2) with TRBJ1-2; D is possibly TRBD1 (6 bases). Germline V gene sequence: CDR1 LGHDT, CDR2 YNNKEL (reference sequence). The CDR3 runs 14 residues. The germline V and J ends were trimmed by 0 bases and 8 bases, with 13 bases remaining between them.

This chain joins TRBV24-1 and TRBJ2-7, with D possibly being TRBD2 (6 bases). Germline CDR1 KGHDR, CDR2 SFDVKD. With 3 bases removed from V and 6 bases from J, the gap between germline ends came to 11 bases. This CDR3 spans 13 amino acids. This chain's CDR3 is CATSDVIGSEQYF. The CDR3 nucleotides read TGTGCCACCAGTGATGTAATCGGGAGCGAGCAGTACTTC.

V and J are TRBV25-1 and TRBJ1-2; 10 bases align to TRBD1. The CDR3 runs to 14 residues. V trimming: 4 bases; J trimming: 8 bases; junction bases outside the gene matches: 7. The germline V gene encodes CDR1 MGHDK and CDR2 SYGVNS. The CDR3 loop is CASSGTGGFYGYTF. The DNA of the CDR3 is TGTGCCAGCAGTGGGACAGGGGGATTCTACGGCTACACCTTC.